In its sample, the clone carrying this T cell receptor (beta chain) was seen a few times. The antigen is undetermined. Amplification targeted the TCR beta CDR3 regions, with RNA transcripts as the source material. Following a first-round RT-PCR that used HTBI primers, a second-round multiplex PCR was carried out. TCRdb itself ran the multiplex PCR reads through MiXCR, one entry per CDR3 protein. The sample lists almost 750,000 distinct CDR3 sequences, approximately 40% seen once, with 35% to 55% in the top ten. This sample is drawn from a study of Graves' ophthalmopathy and Graves' hyperthyroidism. Study-wide context: The collection of peripheral blood took place at initial diagnosis, before any treatment. Overall study results and limits: The model's prediction of ophthalmopathy progression had approximately 68% sensitivity and approximately 77% specificity. Ophthalmopathy was separated from stable hyperthyroidism by a 13-signature model with approximately 91% sensitivity and approximately 81% specificity.

Trimming left V 2 bases short and J 2 bases short, with 9 bases between. The CDR3 has 14 residues. Sampling over 8 ml of fresh peripheral blood provided the PBMCs. The rearrangement joins TRBV12-3 or TRBV12-4 to TRBJ2-5; D perhaps matches TRBD1 (6 bases). Sequenced input: peripheral blood. The source of this sequence is an adult man with Graves' ophthalmopathy. The CDR3 DNA sequence: TGTGCCAGCAGTTTAATGGACAGTCAAGAGACCCAGTACTTC. Translating it yields CASSLMDSQETQYF.